The 9 T cell receptor beta chains below all came from one sample that was sequenced in a study of cytomegalovirus exposure and HLA in healthy donors. Primers included in the PCR were 60 Vbeta and 13 Jbeta primers. Method: immunoSEQ multiplex PCR; TCRdb's copy keeps in-frame clones and lacks some. The data hold some 130,000 clones, with 65% to 85% observed a single time. The sequenced sample was PBMCs. These receptors were collected from a male donor in good health and CMV-seronegative.

V and J are TRBV30 and TRBJ1-1; 8 nucleotides match TRBD1. Trimming took 3 bases from V and 11 from J; bases not matched to a gene: 5. CDR1 is GTSNPN and CDR2 is SVGIG in the germline V gene (reference sequence). This CDR3 has 11 amino acids. The CDR3 DNA sequence: TGTGCCTGGAGACAGGGGGATCGGGCTTTCTTT. This encodes CAWRQGDRAFF. The full variable domain, in which reference TRBV30 and TRBJ1-1 provide the parts outside the CDR3, is SQTIHQWPATLVQPVGSPLSLECTVEGTSNPNLYWYRQAAGRGLQLLFYSVGIGQISSEVPQNLSASRPQDRQFILSSKKLLLSDSGFYLCAWRQGDRAFFGQGTRLTVV.

The gene calls are TRBV5-1 and TRBJ2-7; D is perhaps TRBD1 (6 bases). The CDR3 runs 17 residues. Trimming cost V 4 bases and J 0 bases, with 20 bases left between them. Germline loops: CDR1 SGHRS, CDR2 YFSETQ. In nucleotides, the CDR3 is TGCGCCAGCAGCACCGGGACACTGGATTTGAGCTCCTACGAGCAGTACTTC. Residues: CASSTGTLDLSSYEQYF.

This chain uses TRBV5-4 with TRBJ2-7; TRBD1 matches at 8 bases. Germline CDR1 SGHNT, CDR2 YYREEE (reference sequence). The CDR3 runs to 16 residues. J was trimmed by 3 bases and V by 7 bases; bases with no gene match: 15. Written as DNA, the CDR3 is TGTGCCAGCTCCCCGGCAGGGGGCCAGAAACTCTACGAGCAGTACTTC. Residues: CASSPAGGQKLYEQYF.

As for this clone: Its ends do not fully match the called genes, so a read error is possible. The chain employs TRBV7-7 and TRBJ1-1, with D tentatively TRBD1 (6 bases). The CDR3 sequence is 13 residues long. Germline assignment: CDR1 SSHAT and CDR2 FNYEAQ (reference sequence). CDR3 nucleotide sequence: TGTGCTAGCAGCTACCGACAGGACTCTGAAGCTTTCTTT. Translated, it gives CASSYRQDSEAFF.

The chain recombines TRBV5-1 with TRBJ2-2; 7 nucleotides line up with TRBD2. Trimming cost V 4 bases and J 1 base; bases outside gene matches: 7. The CDR3 spans 16 residues. Per germline, CDR1 SGHRS and CDR2 YFSETQ. As DNA, the CDR3 is TGCGCCAGCAGCCTTACCGGGACTATGAACACCGGGGAGCTGTTTTTT. This codes for CASSLTGTMNTGELFF.

V is TRBV5-5 and J is TRBJ1-2, with TRBD1 matching over 7 bases. The CDR3 length is 15 residues. Germline CDR1 and CDR2: SGHKS and YYEKEE (reference sequence). Trimming took 3 bases from V and 2 from J; bases not matched to a gene: 7. CDR3 loop: CASSSWDSPNYGYTF. In DNA form, the CDR3 reads TGTGCCAGCAGCTCGTGGGACAGCCCGAACTATGGCTACACCTTC.

The V call is TRBV5-1, the J call TRBJ1-4, with D possibly TRBD1 on 6 matching bases. CDR1 is SGHRS and CDR2 is YFSETQ in the germline V gene. V shed 2 bases and J shed 8 bases, with 13 bases lying between them. The CDR3 has 14 residues. This CDR3 reads CASSFGEGEEKLFF. CDR3 nucleotide sequence: TGCGCCAGCAGCTTTGGGGAGGGGGAAGAAAAACTGTTTTTT.

V is TRBV5-1 and J is TRBJ2-1; D remains ambiguous. From germline, CDR1 is SGHRS and CDR2 YFSETQ. CDR3 length: 10 amino acids. V dropped 10 bases and J dropped 8 bases, with 10 bases sitting between them. This CDR3 is CAHIPDEQFF. The CDR3 nucleotides read TGCGCCCACATACCCGATGAGCAGTTCTTC.

This chain uses TRBV10-3 with TRBJ2-5; the match to TRBD1 covers 11 bases. Germline trimming cut 6 bases from V and 1 base from J; bases unmatched to any gene: 4. The CDR3 spans 15 residues. CDR1 and CDR2 (germline): ENHRY, SYGVKD. This CDR3 reads CAISTGTGGQETQYF. The CDR3 DNA sequence: TGTGCCATCAGCACCGGGACAGGGGGCCAAGAGACCCAGTACTTC.